This is a list of T cell receptor beta chains from one sample in a study of OX40 agonist ivuxolimab in advanced cancers. Some clones are missing from TCRdb's copy, which holds only in-frame ones; the method was immunoSEQ multiplex PCR. Of 65,000 to 85,000 clones in the sample, over 75% are singletons; the top ten hold 6.9%. This specimen consisted of CD4+ or CD8+ T cells sorted from blood, obtained in a trial of the OX40 agonist ivuxolimab. The receptor source for this set is an adult with an advanced solid tumor such as melanoma, head and neck, liver or kidney cancer. The CDR3 runs from the conserved cysteine through the conserved F or W. A D gene is named only where the DNA matches it firmly. Some rows have no size entry. The others give once, few or many, or a class for an expanded clone.

V	size	D	J	DNA	CDR3
TRBV7-2	-	-	TRBJ2-1	TGTGCCAGCAGCTTACCACGGAGGGACCCCTACAATGAGCAGTTCTTC	CASSLPRRDPYNEQFF
TRBV7-2	-	TRBD1	TRBJ2-1	TGTGCCAGCAGCATGGACAGGGGCTCCTACAATGAGCAGTTCTTC	CASSMDRGSYNEQFF
TRBV2	-	-	TRBJ1-4	TGTGCCAGCAGTGAGTTTTCAGGGGTCGCGGGAAAACTGTTTTTT	CASSEFSGVAGKLFF
TRBV25-1	-	TRBD1	TRBJ2-5	TGTGCCAGCAGTAACCCATACAGGGGAGAGACCCAGTACTTC	CASSNPYRGETQYF
TRBV6-6	-	-	TRBJ2-1	TGTGCCAGCACCTTCGGGAATGAGCAGTTCTTC	CASTFGNEQFF
TRBV9	-	-	TRBJ1-3	TGTGCCAGCAGCTTACGACGGTTCGACTCTGGAAACACCATATATTTT	CASSLRRFDSGNTIYF
TRBV2	-	-	TRBJ1-1	TGTGCCAGCAGGGCAACCCCCGGGCCCCCCGGGAGCACTGAAGCTTTCTTT	CASRATPGPPGSTEAFF
TRBV5-1	-	-	TRBJ1-1	TGCGCCAGCTCCCAGGTCCCGGGGACTGAAGCTTTCTTT	CASSQVPGTEAFF
TRBV5-6	-	-	TRBJ2-7	TGTGCCAGCAGCCCTGAGGGGGGAGCCTACGAGCAGTACTTC	CASSPEGGAYEQYF
TRBV5-6	-	-	TRBJ1-5	TGTGCCAGCAGCTTGGGAGGTGGGCCCCAGCATTTT	CASSLGGGPQHF
TRBV19	-	TRBD1	TRBJ1-5	TGTGCCAGTAGTCCAGGACAGGGCACTCAGCCCCAGCATTTT	CASSPGQGTQPQHF
TRBV10-3	-	-	TRBJ1-4	TGTGCCATCAATGGGGCCCCAGACGAAAAACTGTTTTTT	CAINGAPDEKLFF
TRBV2	-	TRBD1	TRBJ2-3	TGTGCCAGCAGGGCTCCGGGACAGGGGACTAATACGCAGTATTTT	CASRAPGQGTNTQYF
TRBV5-1	-	-	TRBJ1-1	TGCGCCAGCAGCTTGGCCGGGGGGAACACTGAAGCTTTCTTT	CASSLAGGNTEAFF
TRBV18	once	-	TRBJ2-7	TGTGCCAGCTCACCGGACTTCCACTACGAGCAGTACTTC	CASSPDFHYEQYF